This TCR beta chain was captured by sequencing in a study of blood T cell repertoires in COVID-19. V lost 4 bases to trimming and J lost 3 bases, with 11 bases between them. Germline CDR1 and CDR2: SGHRS and YFSETQ. The CDR3 contains 13 residues. The assay was immunoSEQ multiplex PCR, and TCRdb's table has in-frame clones only and misses some. Counted here are about 210,000 clones, 85% occurring once; the ten biggest clones make up 15% to 20%. Specimen: PBMCs or T cells enriched from blood (not recorded which). The sequence derives from a man aged 35 to 55 who had recovered from COVID-19. The J gene is TRBJ2-7, the V gene TRBV5-1, with D tentatively TRBD2 (6 bases). CDR3 sequence: CASSVGLLYEQYF. The CDR3 DNA is TGCGCCAGCAGCGTGGGACTTCTCTACGAGCAGTACTTC.